This TCR beta chain stems from a study of blood T cell repertoires in COVID-19. About the study: The origin of the acute and convalescent COVID-19 samples was the United States, Italy and Spain.

CDR1 LGHNA and CDR2 YNFKEQ come from the germline V gene. V lost 4 bases and J lost 0; bases outside the gene matches: 3. There are 16 residues in the CDR3. TCRdb's copy holds only in-frame clones and misses some; the assay was immunoSEQ multiplex PCR. The sample shows fewer than 150,000 clones, 77% of them seen only once. The sequence derives from an elderly man with acute or convalescent COVID-19. The V gene is TRBV4-2, the J gene TRBJ2-2; TRBD1 matches 9 bases. The sample consisted of peripheral blood. CDR3 in amino acids: CASSRTGVPNTGELFF. CDR3 coding DNA: TGTGCCAGCAGCCGGACAGGGGTTCCGAACACCGGGGAGCTGTTTTTT.